This TCR beta chain came from a study of early T cells in non-severe SARS-CoV-2 infection. This clonotype was observed many times. The V gene's germline CDR1 is LGHNA and CDR2 YNFKEQ. The germline V and J ends were trimmed by 0 bases and 5 bases, with 12 bases remaining between them. The CDR3 is 15 residues long. TCRdb passed the 5' RACE reads through MiXCR, listing each CDR3 protein once. This table has approximately 84,000 distinct CDR3 sequences, approximately 13% appearing once. This TCR was recovered from an adult who was a healthcare worker with PCR-confirmed SARS-CoV-2 infection or an uninfected control (not recorded which). The source material was whole blood. This chain links TRBV4-2 with TRBJ2-3; D might be TRBD2 (5 bases). CDR3 nucleotide sequence: TGTGCCAGCAGCCAAGATTTTACTAGTAGAGATACGCAGTATTTT. It is translated as CASSQDFTSRDTQYF.